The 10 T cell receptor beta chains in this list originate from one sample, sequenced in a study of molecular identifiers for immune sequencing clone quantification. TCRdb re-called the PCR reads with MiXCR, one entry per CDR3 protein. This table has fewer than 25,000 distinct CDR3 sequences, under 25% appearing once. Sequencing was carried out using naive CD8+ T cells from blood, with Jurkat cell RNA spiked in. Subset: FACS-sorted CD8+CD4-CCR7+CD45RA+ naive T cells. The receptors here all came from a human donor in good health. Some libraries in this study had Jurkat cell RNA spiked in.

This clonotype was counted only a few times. CDR3 in DNA: TGTGCCAGCAGTTTAATGGGGACCTCCTACGAGCAGTACTTC. It yields the protein CASSLMGTSYEQYF. The rearrangement uses TRBV28 and TRBJ2-7; possibly TRBD1 or TRBD2 for D (5 bases each). The V gene lost 2 bases and the J gene lost 0 bases, with 8 bases spanning the gap. In germline, CDR1 is MDHEN, CDR2 SYDVKM. This CDR3 region has 14 residues.

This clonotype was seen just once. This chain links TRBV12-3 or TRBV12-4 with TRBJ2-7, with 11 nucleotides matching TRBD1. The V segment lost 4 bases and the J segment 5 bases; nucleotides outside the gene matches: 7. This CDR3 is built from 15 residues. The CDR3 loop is CASSSPGQGVDEQYF. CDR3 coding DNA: TGTGCCAGCAGTTCTCCGGGACAGGGGGTTGACGAGCAGTACTTC.

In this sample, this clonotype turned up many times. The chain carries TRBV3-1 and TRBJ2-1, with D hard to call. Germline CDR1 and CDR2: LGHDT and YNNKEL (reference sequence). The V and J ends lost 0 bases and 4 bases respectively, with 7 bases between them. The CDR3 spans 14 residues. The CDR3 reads CASSQDLGYNEQFF. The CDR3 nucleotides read TGTGCCAGCAGCCAAGACTTGGGGTACAATGAGCAGTTCTTC.

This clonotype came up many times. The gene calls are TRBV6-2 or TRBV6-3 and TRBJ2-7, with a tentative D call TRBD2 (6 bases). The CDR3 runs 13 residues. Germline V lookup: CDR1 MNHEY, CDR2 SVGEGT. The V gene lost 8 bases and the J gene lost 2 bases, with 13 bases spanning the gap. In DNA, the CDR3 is TGTGCCAGCGGGGACTTTTTGGCCTACGAGCAGTACTTC. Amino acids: CASGDFLAYEQYF.

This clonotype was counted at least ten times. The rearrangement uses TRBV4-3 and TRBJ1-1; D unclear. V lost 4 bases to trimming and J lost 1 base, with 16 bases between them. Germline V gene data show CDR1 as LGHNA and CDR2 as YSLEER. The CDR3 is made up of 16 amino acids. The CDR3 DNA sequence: TGCGCCAGCAGCCTCCACCGGTTGAGTTGGAACACTGAAGCTTTCTTT. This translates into CASSLHRLSWNTEAFF.

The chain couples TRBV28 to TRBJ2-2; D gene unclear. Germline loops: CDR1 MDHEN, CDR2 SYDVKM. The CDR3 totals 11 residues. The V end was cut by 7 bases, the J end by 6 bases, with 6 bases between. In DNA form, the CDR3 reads TGTGCCAGCACCCACTCCGGGGAGCTGTTTTTT. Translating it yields CASTHSGELFF. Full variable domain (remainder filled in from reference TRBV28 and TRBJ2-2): DVKVTQSSRYLVKRTGEKVFLECVQDMDHENMFWYRQDPGLGLRLIYFSYDVKMKEKGDIPEGYSVSREKKERFSLILESASTNQTSMYLCASTHSGELFFGEGSRLTVL.

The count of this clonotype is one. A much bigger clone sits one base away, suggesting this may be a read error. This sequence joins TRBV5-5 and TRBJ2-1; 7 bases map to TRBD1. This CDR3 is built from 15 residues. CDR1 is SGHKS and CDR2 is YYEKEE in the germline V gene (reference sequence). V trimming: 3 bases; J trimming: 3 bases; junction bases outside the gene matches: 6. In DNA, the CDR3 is TGTGCCAGCAGCTGGGGACAGAGCTTCTACAATGAGCAGTTCTTC. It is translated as CASSWGQSFYNEQFF.

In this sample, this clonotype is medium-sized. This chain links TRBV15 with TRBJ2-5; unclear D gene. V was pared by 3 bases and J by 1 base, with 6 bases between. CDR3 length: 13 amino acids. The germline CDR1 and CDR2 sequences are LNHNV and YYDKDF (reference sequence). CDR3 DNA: TGTGCCACCAGCAGTTCGTCCCAAGAGACCCAGTACTTC. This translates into CATSSSSQETQYF.

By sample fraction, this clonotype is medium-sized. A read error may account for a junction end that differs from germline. CDR3 nucleotides: TGCGCCAGCAACTTGATTGCCGGGGAGCTGTTTTTT. Its protein product is CASNLIAGELFF. The rearrangement joins TRBV5-1 to TRBJ2-2; D not certain. In germline, CDR1 is SGHRS, CDR2 YFSETQ. This CDR3 spans 12 amino acids.

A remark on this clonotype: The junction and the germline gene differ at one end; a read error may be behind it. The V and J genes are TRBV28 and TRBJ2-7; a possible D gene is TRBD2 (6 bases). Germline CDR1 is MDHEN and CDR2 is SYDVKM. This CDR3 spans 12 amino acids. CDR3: CVSSLGGYEQYF. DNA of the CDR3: TGTGTCAGCAGTTTGGGGGGCTACGAGCAGTACTTC.